A single sample is the source of the 6 T cell receptor beta chains below, sequenced in a study of cytomegalovirus exposure and HLA in healthy donors. PCR used 60 Vbeta primers and 13 Jbeta primers. The table came from immunoSEQ multiplex PCR; TCRdb's copy has only in-frame clones and leaves some out. The sample includes 150,000 or so clones, roughly 79% of them seen just once. The specimen sequenced was PBMCs. All receptors derive from a man aged 30-40 years in good health and CMV-seropositive.

V is TRBV6-1 and J is TRBJ1-6, with D uncertain. Germline CDR1 reads MNHNS; CDR2 reads SASEGT. This CDR3 contains 10 residues. V was shortened by 11 bases and J by 17 bases, with 16 bases between the two germline ends. Here the CDR3 DNA reads TGTGCCCCCTTTACTCTCGTAATCCACTTT. Translating it yields CAPFTLVIHF.

The chain is built from TRBV7-9 and TRBJ2-3; D may be TRBD2 (7 bases). Germline V CDR1 and CDR2: SEHNR, FQNEAQ (reference sequence). The V gene lost 1 base and the J gene lost 8 bases, with 10 bases spanning the gap. The CDR3 runs to 13 residues. Written as DNA, the CDR3 is TGTGCCAGCAGCTTAGAGGGGGGGGGTACGCAGTATTTT. This translates into CASSLEGGGTQYF.

The chain links TRBV30 to TRBJ1-1, with a weak D call TRBD1 (5 bases). This CDR3 region has 14 residues. V was pared by 1 base and J by 0 bases, with 9 bases between. The V gene's germline CDR1 is GTSNPN and CDR2 SVGIG (reference sequence). The CDR3, as DNA: TGTGCCTGGAGTGCACGGGGGGTGAACACTGAAGCTTTCTTT. This sequence encodes CAWSARGVNTEAFF.

The chain employs TRBV18 and TRBJ1-3; maybe TRBD1 (6 bases). Germline CDR1 reads KGHSH; CDR2 reads LQKENI. The V gene lost 2 bases and the J gene lost 1 base, with 12 bases spanning the gap. The CDR3 extends over 16 amino acids. CDR3 sequence reads: CASSPWPQGSGNTIYF. The DNA for the CDR3 is TGTGCCAGCTCACCATGGCCACAGGGATCTGGAAACACCATATATTTT.

The chain joins TRBV7-8 to TRBJ2-3, with 9 positions matching TRBD2. Germline CDR1 is SGHVS and CDR2 is FQNEAQ. The V and J ends lost 1 base and 6 bases, in that order; junction bases with no gene match: 5. The CDR3 runs 15 residues. The CDR3 loop reads CASSLEGLAVDTQYF. CDR3 coding DNA: TGTGCCAGCAGCTTAGAGGGACTAGCAGTTGATACGCAGTATTTT.

The chain uses TRBV7-9 and TRBJ1-2; D is perhaps TRBD1 (5 bases). The CDR3 totals 15 residues. The V end was cut by 4 bases, the J end by 2 bases, with 14 bases between. Germline CDR1 is SEHNR and CDR2 is FQNEAQ (reference sequence). CDR3 coding DNA: TGTGCCAGCAGCTCCTCGGGGGGAGGGAACTATGGCTACACCTTC. Its translation: CASSSSGGGNYGYTF.